Shown below are 23 T cell receptor beta chains from a single sample sequenced in a study of metastatic and nonmetastatic thyroid tumors (dated by TCRdb to the early 2020s). None of the patients had been given any treatment before thyroid surgery. Receptor libraries were prepared by PCR. The sample was run on an Illumina HiSeq 4000. TCRdb redid the processing of the public reads, applying fastp at Q25 and MiXCR, and retained in-frame beta chains. This sample lists under 20,000 clones; around a sixth were detected once. The leading ten clones occupy about 18% of the sample. The sample comprised blood. These receptor sequences come from a male donor with papillary thyroid cancer or a benign thyroid nodule (not recorded which). Some clones in this sample may be carry-over from other donors' samples.

This clone qualifies as medium-sized (0.01 to 0.1%). The rearrangement uses TRBV28 and TRBJ2-3, with a weak D call TRBD2 (6 bases). The CDR3 runs 13 residues. In germline, CDR1 is MDHEN, CDR2 SYDVKM. V shed 1 base and J shed 6 bases, with 8 bases lying between them. Written as DNA, the CDR3 is TGTGCCAGCAGTTTATTGGCGGGGGATACGCAGTATTTT. Protein product: CASSLLAGDTQYF.

This clone was detected many times. The chain uses TRBV19 and TRBJ2-2; D unresolved. The CDR3 totals 11 residues. V was shortened by 10 bases and J by 3 bases, with 6 bases between the two germline ends. The germline V gene encodes CDR1 LNHDA and CDR2 SQIVND (reference sequence). The CDR3 sequence is CATHYTGELFF. In nucleotides, the CDR3 is TGTGCCACCCATTACACCGGGGAGCTGTTTTTT.

This clone came up many times. CDR3 bases: TGTGCCATCCTACCCTCTAGTAACACCGGGGAGCTGTTTTTT. Its protein is CAILPSSNTGELFF. V and J are TRBV28 and TRBJ2-2, with D unresolved. There are 14 residues in the CDR3. Germline loops: CDR1 MDHEN, CDR2 SYDVKM. Trimming pared 10 bases from V and 2 bases from J, leaving 14 bases between.

The gene calls are TRBV20-1 and TRBJ1-6, with D perhaps matching TRBD1 (5 bases). Trimming cost V 3 bases and J 6 bases, with 6 bases left between them. Germline lookup yields CDR1 DFQATT and CDR2 SNEGSKA (reference sequence). This CDR3 is 12 amino acids long. In DNA, the CDR3 is TGCAGTGCTAGCGGGGGTAATTCACCCCTCCACTTT. As protein: CSASGGNSPLHF.

This clone was picked up a small number of times. The rearrangement uses TRBV12-3 or TRBV12-4 and TRBJ1-2; 7 nucleotides agree with TRBD1. The CDR3 length is 12 residues. The J segment lost 8 bases and the V segment lost 4 bases, leaving 4 bases of the junction unmatched. The CDR3 DNA is TGTGCCAGCAGTTATGACAGGGTCGGCTACACCTTC. Encoded protein: CASSYDRVGYTF.

This clone occurred many times. V usage is TRBV9 and J usage is TRBJ2-2; no definite D call. With 0 bases removed from V and 1 base from J, the gap between germline ends came to 7 bases. The CDR3 sequence is 15 residues long. CDR1 is SGDLS, CDR2 YYNGEE, per germline. CDR3 region: CASSVGLRNTGELFF. CDR3 in DNA: TGTGCCAGCAGCGTAGGGTTGAGGAACACCGGGGAGCTGTTTTTT.

This clone was recorded many times. A much larger clonotype is one base distant, so this may be a read error. Other DNA sequences in this specimen translate into the identical CDR3. This chain links TRBV5-1 with TRBJ2-1; D remains unclear. The germline V gene encodes CDR1 SGHRS and CDR2 YFSETQ. The CDR3 extends over 13 amino acids. The DNA for the CDR3 is TGCGCTAGCAGCTTCCGTGCCTCGGATGAGCAGTTCTTC. Protein: CASSFRASDEQFF.

CDR3 nucleotide sequence: TGTGCCACCAGTGATTTTGGCCGCGAGCAGTACTTC. It specifies CATSDFGREQYF. The V and J genes are TRBV24-1 and TRBJ2-7; the D is unclear. The germline gives CDR1 KGHDR, CDR2 SFDVKD. V lost 1 base and J 6 bases, leaving 6 bases between the germline ends. There are 12 residues in the CDR3.

This clone was counted ten times or more. The chain combines TRBV6-2 or TRBV6-3 with TRBJ2-1; perhaps D is TRBD1 or TRBD2 (5 bases each). V lost 1 base and J lost 7, with 17 bases in between. The CDR3 extends over 16 amino acids. The germline CDR1 and CDR2 sequences are MNHEY and SVGEGT. CDR3 sequence: CASSYWGTPPGNEQFF. The CDR3, as DNA: TGTGCCAGCAGTTACTGGGGGACCCCGCCGGGGAATGAGCAGTTCTTC.

This clone was counted many times. The genes are TRBV20-1 and TRBJ2-2; unclear D gene. There are 12 residues in the CDR3. V gave up 0 bases and J gave up 3 bases, with 2 bases separating them. CDR1 is DFQATT, CDR2 SNEGSKA, per germline (reference sequence). CDR3 bases: TGCAGTGCTAGAGAATACACCGGGGAGCTGTTTTTT. This translates into CSAREYTGELFF.

In its sample, this clone is medium-sized. The rearrangement links TRBV27 to TRBJ2-3; D gene uncertain. The ends were cut back, 2 bases at V and 2 bases at J, with 8 bases in the middle. The CDR3 covers 14 residues. Germline CDR1 reads MNHEY; CDR2 reads SMNVEV (reference sequence). This chain's CDR3 is CASSLDAFTDTQYF. The CDR3 bases are TGTGCCAGCAGTTTAGACGCATTCACAGATACGCAGTATTTT.

The V call is TRBV19, the J call TRBJ1-5, with D maybe TRBD1 (6 bases). Between the trimmed V and J ends, which lost 4 bases and 7 bases, there was a span of 17 bases. The CDR3 is 15 residues long. In germline, CDR1 is LNHDA, CDR2 SQIVND (reference sequence). The CDR3 DNA sequence: TGTGCCAGTAGTAGACAGGAACAAGGGGACCAGCCCCAGCATTTT. It translates to CASSRQEQGDQPQHF.

This clone was counted many times. The CDR3 nucleotides are TGCAGTGCCCTACAGGGCGGCGCCAAAAACATTCAGTACTTC. Its translation: CSALQGGAKNIQYF. V gene TRBV20-1 combines with J gene TRBJ2-4, with D maybe TRBD1 (6 bases). CDR1 and CDR2 from the germline V gene are DFQATT and SNEGSKA (reference sequence). Trimming stripped 6 bases from V and 1 base from J, with 13 bases between. The CDR3 spans 14 residues.

This clone was found many times. The CDR3 DNA reads as TGTGCCAGCAGTTATCAGGTTTACAATGAGCAGTTCTTC. It is translated as CASSYQVYNEQFF. The chain is built from TRBV27 and TRBJ2-1; D is unresolved. V lost 4 bases and J lost 4, with 8 bases in between. This CDR3 spans 13 amino acids. Per germline, CDR1 MNHEY and CDR2 SMNVEV (reference sequence).

This clone has at least ten counts. The chain is built from TRBV30 and TRBJ2-2, with a possible D match to TRBD1 (6 bases). The germline CDR1 and CDR2 sequences are GTSNPN and SVGIG (reference sequence). V lost 4 bases, J lost 5 bases, and 11 bases lay in between. The CDR3 runs 13 residues. The CDR3 is CAWIQGSTGELFF. DNA of the CDR3: TGTGCCTGGATCCAGGGGTCAACCGGGGAGCTGTTTTTT.

This chain links TRBV5-1 with TRBJ2-2, with TRBD1 as a possible D gene (6 bases). From germline, CDR1 is SGHRS and CDR2 YFSETQ. The CDR3 loop spans 12 amino acids. V lost 7 bases to trimming and J lost 4 bases, with 8 bases between them. The CDR3 DNA reads TGCGCCAGCCACAGGGTCACCGGGGAGCTGTTTTTT. Protein product: CASHRVTGELFF. The complete variable domain, with remaining parts taken from reference TRBV5-1 and TRBJ2-2, reads KAGVTQTPRYLIKTRGQQVTLSCSPISGHRSVSWYQQTPGQGLQFLFEYFSETQRNKGNFPGRFSGRQFSNSRSEMNVSTLELGDSALYLCASHRVTGELFFGEGSRLTVL.

This clone has ten or more counts. The chain carries TRBV7-2 and TRBJ1-4; 8 nucleotides agree with TRBD1. CDR1 and CDR2 from the germline V gene are SGHTA and FQGNSA. The CDR3 extends over 14 amino acids. V trimming: 5 bases; J trimming: 8 bases; junction bases outside the gene matches: 7. This CDR3 reads CASSPNRGEEKLFF. The CDR3 DNA sequence: TGTGCCAGCAGCCCCAACAGGGGGGAGGAAAAACTGTTTTTT.

This clone was detected ten times or more. The rearrangement joins TRBV28 to TRBJ1-2; no clear D gene. The CDR3 spans 16 residues. V lost 4 bases, J lost 2 bases, and 17 bases lay in between. The germline V gene encodes CDR1 MDHEN and CDR2 SYDVKM. CDR3 sequence: CASSWTFTIKNYGYTF. The CDR3 DNA reads as TGTGCCAGCAGTTGGACGTTTACCATCAAGAACTATGGCTACACCTTC.

This clone was counted ten times or more. The chain couples TRBV5-4 to TRBJ2-3; 11 bases map to TRBD2. Trimming at V came to 0 bases and at J to 4 bases, leaving 1 base not matched to a gene. This CDR3 has 15 residues. The V gene's germline CDR1 is SGHNT and CDR2 YYREEE (reference sequence). This CDR3 reads CASSLASGGPDTQYF. The CDR3 DNA is TGTGCCAGCAGCTTGGCTAGCGGGGGGCCAGATACGCAGTATTTT.

This clone was counted many times. This could be a read error, since a much larger clone is one nucleotide away. V gene TRBV28 combines with J gene TRBJ2-2; D unclear. The CDR3 runs to 15 residues. Germline V gene lookup returns CDR1 MDHEN and CDR2 SYDVKM. V was shortened by 1 base and J by 6 bases, with 12 bases between the two germline ends. The CDR3 here is CASSLFRPPSGELFF. The CDR3 DNA sequence: TGTGCCAGCAGTTTATTCCGACCACCCTCCGGGGAGCTGTTTTTT.

This clone has ten or more counts. This chain connects TRBV19 to TRBJ2-1; 7 nucleotides agree with TRBD1. V lost 7 bases and J lost 1; bases outside the gene matches: 7. This CDR3 spans 15 amino acids. Germline V gene lookup returns CDR1 LNHDA and CDR2 SQIVND (reference sequence). The DNA of the CDR3 is TGTGCCAGTACCATTACGGGACAGTCCTACAATGAGCAGTTCTTC. It is translated as CASTITGQSYNEQFF.

This clone has a count of ten or more. The V and J genes are TRBV25-1 and TRBJ2-3; 7 bases match TRBD1. The length of the CDR3 is 18 residues. Germline CDR1 MGHDK, CDR2 SYGVNS. Trimming took 3 bases from V and 2 from J; bases not matched to a gene: 14. CDR3 protein: CASSEFQNPGQNTDTQYF. CDR3 bases: TGTGCCAGCAGTGAGTTCCAAAATCCGGGACAGAACACAGATACGCAGTATTTT.

The gene calls are TRBV5-1 and TRBJ1-1, with D unclear. The CDR3 length is 13 residues. V was cut by 4 bases and J by 1 base, with 8 bases left in between. Looked up from germline, CDR1 is SGHRS and CDR2 is YFSETQ. DNA of the CDR3: TGCGCCAGCAGCCGGACGACGAACACTGAAGCTTTCTTT. Translating it yields CASSRTTNTEAFF.